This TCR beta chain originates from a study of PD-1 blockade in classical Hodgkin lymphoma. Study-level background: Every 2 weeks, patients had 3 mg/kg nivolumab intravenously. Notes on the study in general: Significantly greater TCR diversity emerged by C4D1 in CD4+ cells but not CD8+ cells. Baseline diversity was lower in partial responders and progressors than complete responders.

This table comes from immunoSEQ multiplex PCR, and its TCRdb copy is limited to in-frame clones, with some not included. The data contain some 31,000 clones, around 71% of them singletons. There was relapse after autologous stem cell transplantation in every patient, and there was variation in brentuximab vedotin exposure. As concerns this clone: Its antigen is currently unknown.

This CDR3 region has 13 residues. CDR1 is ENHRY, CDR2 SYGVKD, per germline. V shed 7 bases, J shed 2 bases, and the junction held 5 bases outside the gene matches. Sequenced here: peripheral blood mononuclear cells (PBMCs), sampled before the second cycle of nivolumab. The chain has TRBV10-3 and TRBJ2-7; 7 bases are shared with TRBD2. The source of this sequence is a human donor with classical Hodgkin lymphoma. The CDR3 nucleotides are TGTGCCATCAACGGGGGGTCTACCTACGAGCAGTACTTC. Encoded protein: CAINGGSTYEQYF.